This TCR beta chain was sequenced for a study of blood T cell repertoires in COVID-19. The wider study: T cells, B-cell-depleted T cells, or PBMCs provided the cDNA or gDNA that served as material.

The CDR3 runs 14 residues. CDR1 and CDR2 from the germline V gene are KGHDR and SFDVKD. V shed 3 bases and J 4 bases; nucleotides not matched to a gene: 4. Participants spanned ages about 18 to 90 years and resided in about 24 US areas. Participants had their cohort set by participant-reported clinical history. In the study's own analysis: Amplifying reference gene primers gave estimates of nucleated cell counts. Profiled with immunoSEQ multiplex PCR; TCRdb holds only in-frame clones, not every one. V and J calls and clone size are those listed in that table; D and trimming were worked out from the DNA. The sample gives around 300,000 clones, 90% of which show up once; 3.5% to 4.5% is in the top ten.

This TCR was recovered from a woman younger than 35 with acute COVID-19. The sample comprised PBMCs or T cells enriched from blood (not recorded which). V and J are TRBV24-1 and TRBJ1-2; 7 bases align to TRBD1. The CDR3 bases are TGTGCCACCAGTGATACAGGGGCGGGCTATGGCTACACCTTC. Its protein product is CATSDTGAGYGYTF.